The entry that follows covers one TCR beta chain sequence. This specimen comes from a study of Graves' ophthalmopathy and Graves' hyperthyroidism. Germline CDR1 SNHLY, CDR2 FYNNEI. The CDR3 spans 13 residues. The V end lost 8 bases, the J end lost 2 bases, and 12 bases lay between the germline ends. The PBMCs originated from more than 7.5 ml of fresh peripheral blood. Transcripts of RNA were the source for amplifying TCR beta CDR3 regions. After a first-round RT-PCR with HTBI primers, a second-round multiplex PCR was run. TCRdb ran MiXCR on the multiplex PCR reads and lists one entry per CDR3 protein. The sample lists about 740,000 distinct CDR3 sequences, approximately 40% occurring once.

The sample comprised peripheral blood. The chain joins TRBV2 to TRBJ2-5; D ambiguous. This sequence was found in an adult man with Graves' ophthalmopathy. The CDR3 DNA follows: TGTGCCAGCTCTATTTCTAGACAAGAGACCCAGTACTTC. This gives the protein CASSISRQETQYF.